This T cell receptor beta chain came from a study of blood T cells in healthy people across ages. The V end was cut by 0 bases, the J end by 4 bases, with 11 bases between. Germline CDR1 reads SGDLS; CDR2 reads YYNGEE. The CDR3 has 14 residues. A second PCR, run for roughly 6 to 11 cycles, used a sample-barcoded 5' primer plus a J-beta primer mix. Per sample, CDR3-containing paired-end reads numbered at least 2.5 million. Each CDR3 protein is one row after TCRdb ran MiXCR on the 5' RACE reads. The profile shows hundreds of thousands of distinct CDR3 sequences, around 68% of them singletons. J is TRBJ2-7 and V is TRBV9; D perhaps matches TRBD2 (5 bases). The sequenced material came from blood. The sequence derives from a man aged 25-40 years in good health. In nucleotides, the CDR3 is TGTGCCAGCAGCGTAGGAGGAAGGACTTACGAGCAGTACTTC. This sequence encodes CASSVGGRTYEQYF.